This T cell receptor (beta chain) is drawn from a study of a mutant IDH1 vaccine in newly diagnosed glioma. Overall study findings and caveats: Vaccine-induced immune responses occurred in approximately 93% of patients.

Germline V gene sequence: CDR1 GTSNPN, CDR2 SVGIG (reference sequence). This CDR3 comprises 17 residues. V shed 1 base, J shed 0 bases, and the junction held 11 bases outside the gene matches. Time point meaning: week 5, during vaccination. Topical imiquimod accompanied each vaccine dose, which consisted of 300 ug of mutant IDH1 20-mer peptide. Details on this clone: Its specificity is not known.

Here immunoSEQ multiplex PCR was the method, and the copy in TCRdb shows in-frame clones only, minus some. The table records around 46,000 clones, around four fifths of them present only once. Sequenced here: PBMCs, sampled from a glioma patient whose treatment included an IDH1 peptide vaccine. The chain employs TRBV30 and TRBJ1-1; 7 nucleotides match TRBD1. The origin of this receptor is a man aged 50 or older with glioma. CDR3 nucleotide sequence: TGTGCCTGGAGTGAGCAAGGGGGCCTCCGAATGAACACTGAAGCTTTCTTT. Amino acid sequence: CAWSEQGGLRMNTEAFF.